The sample holds many counts of the clone carrying this T cell receptor beta chain. The antigen is undetermined. This sample was taken from a study of Graves' ophthalmopathy and Graves' hyperthyroidism. Study-wide background: Researchers obtained peripheral blood at initial diagnosis, before any treatment had begun. The study, taken as a whole, reports: At 60% to 71% sensitivity and 72.22% specificity, the model predicted progression of the ophthalmopathy. Ophthalmopathy could be told apart from stable hyperthyroidism by a 13-signature model (around 88% sensitivity, around 81% specificity).

Investigators amplified TCR beta CDR3 regions from RNA transcripts. Amplification began with first-round RT-PCR using HTBI primers, then second-round multiplex PCR was performed. TCRdb fed the multiplex PCR reads into MiXCR, producing one record per CDR3 protein. Among some 360,000 distinct CDR3 sequences listed, about 15% were seen once. The sequencing sample was made of peripheral blood. The receptor was derived from an adult woman with stable Graves' hyperthyroidism.

Here the CDR3 DNA reads TGTGCCTGGAAGGGACAGTTAAATCAGCCCCAGCATTTT. As protein: CAWKGQLNQPQHF. The chain links TRBV30 to TRBJ1-5; 7 nucleotides align to TRBD1. Germline trimming cut 4 bases from V and 4 bases from J; bases unmatched to any gene: 4. The length of the CDR3 is 13 residues. Germline V gives CDR1 GTSNPN, CDR2 SVGIG (reference sequence).